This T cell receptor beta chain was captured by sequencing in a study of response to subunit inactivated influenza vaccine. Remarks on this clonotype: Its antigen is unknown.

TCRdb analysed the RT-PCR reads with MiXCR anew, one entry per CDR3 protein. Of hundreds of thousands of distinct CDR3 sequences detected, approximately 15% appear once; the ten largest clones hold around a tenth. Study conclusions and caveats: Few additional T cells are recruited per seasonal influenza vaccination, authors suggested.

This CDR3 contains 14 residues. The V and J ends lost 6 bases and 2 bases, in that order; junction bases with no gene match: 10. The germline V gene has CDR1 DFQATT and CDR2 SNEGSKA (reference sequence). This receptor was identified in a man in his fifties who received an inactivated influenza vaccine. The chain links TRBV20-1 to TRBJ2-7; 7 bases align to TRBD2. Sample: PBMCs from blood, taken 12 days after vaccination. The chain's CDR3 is CSARPLAVPYEQYF. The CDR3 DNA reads TGCAGTGCCAGGCCGCTAGCGGTCCCCTACGAGCAGTACTTC.